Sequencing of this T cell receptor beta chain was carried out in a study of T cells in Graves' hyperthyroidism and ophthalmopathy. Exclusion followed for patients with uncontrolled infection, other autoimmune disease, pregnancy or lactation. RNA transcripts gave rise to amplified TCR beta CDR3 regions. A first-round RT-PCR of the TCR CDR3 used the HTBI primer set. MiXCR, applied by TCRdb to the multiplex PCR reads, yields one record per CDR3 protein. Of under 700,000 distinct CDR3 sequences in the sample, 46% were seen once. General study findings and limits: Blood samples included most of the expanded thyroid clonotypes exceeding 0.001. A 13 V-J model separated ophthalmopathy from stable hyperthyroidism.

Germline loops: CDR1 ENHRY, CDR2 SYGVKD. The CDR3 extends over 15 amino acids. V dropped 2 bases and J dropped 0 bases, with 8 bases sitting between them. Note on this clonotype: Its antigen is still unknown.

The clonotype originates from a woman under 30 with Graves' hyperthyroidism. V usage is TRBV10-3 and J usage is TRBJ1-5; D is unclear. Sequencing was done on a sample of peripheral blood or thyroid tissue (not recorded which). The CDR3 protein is CAISEGSNSNQPQHF. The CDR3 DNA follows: TGTGCCATCAGTGAGGGCAGTAATAGCAATCAGCCCCAGCATTTT.